Listed below are T cell receptor beta chains from one sample, sequenced in a study of cytomegalovirus exposure and HLA in healthy donors. Assay: immunoSEQ multiplex PCR; the TCRdb copy retains only in-frame clones and omits some. The sample includes about 210,000 clones, around 79% seen only once; the top ten take less than 2%. Sequencing input: PBMCs. These receptors originate from a male donor in good health and CMV-seronegative. CDR3s include the opening cysteine and the closing phenylalanine or tryptophan. D genes are given only for firm matches. Some rows mark clone size as missing; the rest say once, few, many or name a class of expanded clone.

V gene	clone size	J gene	D gene	CDR3 protein	CDR3 DNA
TRBV11-2	-	TRBJ1-1	-	CAGSGGRAFF	TGTGCCGGCAGCGGCGGTAGGGCTTTCTTT
TRBV30	-	TRBJ2-1	TRBD2	CAWRTSGRAHEQFF	TGTGCCTGGAGAACTAGCGGGAGGGCCCATGAGCAGTTCTTC
TRBV7-2	once	TRBJ1-5	-	CASSLAAQGNTNQPQHF	TGTGCCAGCAGCTTAGCGGCGCAGGGTAATACTAATCAGCCCCAGCATTTT
TRBV27	few	TRBJ2-7	TRBD1	CASSPSTGEKSYEQYF	TGTGCCAGCAGTCCCTCGACAGGGGAGAAGTCCTACGAGCAGTACTTC
TRBV27	-	TRBJ2-2	TRBD1	CASSPDRGRTGELFF	TGTGCCAGCAGTCCGGACAGGGGGAGAACCGGGGAGCTGTTTTTT
TRBV9	-	TRBJ2-7	-	CASSVGGASGPRGAEQYF	TGTGCCAGCAGCGTAGGAGGGGCTAGCGGTCCTAGGGGGGCCGAGCAGTACTTC
TRBV28	-	TRBJ1-5	-	CASSSYWTVNSNQPQHF	TGTGCCAGCAGTTCCTATTGGACAGTAAATAGCAATCAGCCCCAGCATTTT
TRBV7-9	few	TRBJ2-5	-	CSSSLLAELHQRQTQYF	TGTTCCAGCAGCTTACTCGCCGAACTTCACCAGCGTCAGACCCAGTACTTC
TRBV10-3	-	TRBJ1-1	-	CAISEGAQGSTEAFF	TGTGCCATCAGTGAGGGGGCGCAGGGTAGCACTGAAGCTTTCTTT
TRBV27	-	TRBJ1-2	-	CASTSGGGRDYGYTF	TGTGCCAGCACGTCTGGGGGGGGCCGAGACTATGGCTACACCTTC
TRBV30	-	TRBJ2-7	-	CAWSVRRGPSSYEQYF	TGTGCCTGGAGTGTACGGCGGGGGCCAAGCTCCTACGAGCAGTACTTC
TRBV21-1	-	TRBJ2-4	-	CASSKEDRENIQYF	TGTGCCAGCAGCAAAGAGGACAGGGAAAACATTCAGTACTTC
TRBV28	few	TRBJ1-2	TRBD1	CASTEGTGKNYGYTF	TGTGCCAGCACCGAGGGGACAGGGAAGAACTATGGCTACACCTTC
TRBV6-6	-	TRBJ1-1	-	CASRVLQIGTEAFF	TGTGCCAGCAGGGTCCTGCAAATCGGCACTGAAGCTTTCTTT
TRBV19	-	TRBJ2-3	TRBD2	CASIERSSGATDTQYF	TGTGCCAGTATTGAGAGGTCTAGCGGGGCCACAGATACGCAGTATTTT
TRBV9	-	TRBJ2-7	-	CASSVGSSDEQYF	TGTGCCAGCAGCGTAGGGAGCTCGGACGAGCAGTACTTC
TRBV7-9	-	TRBJ2-1	-	CASSYLRVADEQFF	TGTGCCAGCAGCTATCTCAGGGTCGCGGATGAGCAGTTCTTC
TRBV10-3	-	TRBJ1-6	-	CAIRVGELYSPLHF	TGTGCCATCAGGGTCGGGGAGCTGTATTCACCCCTCCACTTT
TRBV7-9	-	TRBJ2-1	TRBD1	CASSPPSGTDINEQFF	TGTGCCAGCAGCCCCCCTTCGGGGACAGATATCAATGAGCAGTTCTTC
TRBV29-1	-	TRBJ2-1	TRBD1	CSVMGQILYNEQFF	TGCAGCGTGATGGGACAGATCCTTTACAATGAGCAGTTCTTC
TRBV29-1	-	TRBJ2-7	TRBD1	CSAEDRDSYEQYF	TGCAGCGCCGAGGACAGGGATTCCTACGAGCAGTACTTC
TRBV7-6	once	TRBJ2-5	-	CASSLVDQETQYF	TGTGCCAGCAGCTTAGTAGATCAAGAGACCCAGTACTTC
TRBV7-3	-	TRBJ2-1	TRBD2	CASSLTSGGTSGGKNNEQFF	TGTGCCAGCAGCTTAACGTCTGGGGGAACTAGCGGGGGAAAAAACAATGAGCAGTTCTTC
TRBV5-1	-	TRBJ2-3	TRBD2	CASTTSGGNPDTQYF	TGCGCCAGCACCACTAGCGGGGGAAACCCAGATACGCAGTATTTT
TRBV7-2	-	TRBJ1-2	-	CASSLGQNLYGYTF	TGTGCCAGCAGCTTAGGGCAGAACCTCTATGGCTACACCTTC
TRBV7-2	few	TRBJ2-3	-	CASSLRRVADTQYF	TGTGCCAGCAGCCTCCGGCGGGTCGCAGATACGCAGTATTTT
TRBV4-3	-	TRBJ1-1	-	CASSQLSGTEAFF	TGCGCCAGCAGCCAACTATCGGGGACTGAAGCTTTCTTT
TRBV7-3	-	TRBJ2-3	TRBD2	CASSSTSGRDTQYF	TGTGCCAGCAGCAGCACTAGCGGGAGAGATACGCAGTATTTT
TRBV4-1	once	TRBJ2-7	TRBD1	CASSQSSGQGGYEQYF	TGCGCCAGCAGCCAAAGCAGTGGACAGGGAGGCTACGAGCAGTACTTC